The clone carrying this TCR beta chain was seen repeatedly, ten times or more. This specimen belongs to a study of regulatory T cells in long-lasting Graves disease. For the study at large: Newly diagnosed Graves' patients had under 3 months of antithyroid drugs.

Time point: newly diagnosed GD, antithyroid drugs for less than 3 months. Isolated PBMC RNA provided the starting material for the TCR library. Trimming took 5 bases from V and 7 from J, leaving 9 bases between them. The germline V gene encodes CDR1 SGHNT and CDR2 YENEEA. The CDR3 is made up of 12 amino acids. According to the study, TCR beta libraries were built with iRepertoire HTBI primers and CDR3-region Arm-PCR. TCRdb redid the calling of the multiplex PCR reads with MiXCR, one entry per CDR3 protein. Altogether about 310,000 distinct CDR3 sequences are present, 15% to 20% being singletons, with the ten largest covering less than 40%.

The receptor comes from a female donor with Graves disease. The chain carries TRBV11-3 and TRBJ2-1, with D perhaps TRBD1 (5 bases). This material consisted of peripheral blood mononuclear cells (PBMCs), taken at new diagnosis, from a patient treated with antithyroid drugs. CDR3 DNA: TGTGCCAGCAGCACAGGTGGGAATGAGCAGTTCTTC. Residues: CASSTGGNEQFF.